The 31 T cell receptor beta chains listed next were all sequenced from one sample in a study of blood T cell repertoires in COVID-19. Repertoires were generated with immunoSEQ multiplex PCR, while TCRdb's copy carries only in-frame clones and drops some. The data contain more than 200,000 clones, 70% to 90% of them seen just once; the ten biggest clones take up 0.72%. The sequenced sample consisted of peripheral blood. Source of these receptors: a man aged 35 to 55 with acute or convalescent COVID-19.

V gene TRBV19 combines with J gene TRBJ1-3; 8 bases align to TRBD1. Germline trimming cut 6 bases from V and 8 bases from J; bases unmatched to any gene: 0. CDR1 is LNHDA, CDR2 SQIVND, per germline (reference sequence). The CDR3 covers 11 residues. CDR3 in amino acids: CASRQGDTIYF. CDR3 in DNA: TGTGCCAGTAGACAGGGGGACACCATATATTTT.

The chain couples TRBV4-2 to TRBJ2-1; D remains ambiguous. The V gene lost 0 bases and the J gene lost 10 bases, with 16 bases spanning the gap. Germline V gene sequence: CDR1 LGHNA, CDR2 YNFKEQ. The CDR3 has 15 amino acids. As DNA, the CDR3 is TGTGCCAGCAGCCAAGATATAACTACCGTCGGGGAGCAGTTCTTC. Translation: CASSQDITTVGEQFF.

J is TRBJ2-7 and V is TRBV7-2, with 7 nucleotides matching TRBD2. The CDR3 length is 13 residues. From germline, CDR1 is SGHTA and CDR2 FQGNSA. Losses at the gene ends were 5 bases for V and 2 bases for J; bases not matched to a gene: 3. The DNA of the CDR3 is TGTGCCAGCAGCGCTAGCGGCCCCTACGAGCAGTACTTC. Its translation is CASSASGPYEQYF.

V usage is TRBV7-2 and J usage is TRBJ1-3, with D tentatively TRBD1 (5 bases). CDR1 is SGHTA and CDR2 is FQGNSA in the germline V gene. There are 17 residues in the CDR3. Trimming pared 4 bases from V and 0 bases from J, leaving 16 bases between. In DNA, the CDR3 is TGTGCCAGCAGCTCCCTCGGGGGGGGATTCTCTGGAAACACCATATATTTT. This codes for CASSSLGGGFSGNTIYF. The whole variable domain, remainder taken from reference TRBV7-2 and TRBJ1-3, is GAGVSQSPSNKVTEKGKDVELRCDPISGHTALYWYRQSLGQGLEFLIYFQGNSAPDKSGLPSDRFSAERTGGSVSTLTIQRTQQEDSAVYLCASSSLGGGFSGNTIYFGEGSWLTVV.

The V gene is TRBV7-2, the J gene TRBJ1-5, with TRBD1 matching 8 bases. This CDR3 region has 15 residues. The germline gives CDR1 SGHTA, CDR2 FQGNSA. The J segment lost 3 bases and the V segment lost 5 bases, leaving 6 bases of the junction unmatched. CDR3 sequence: CASSPDRAYNQPQHF. The CDR3 region has the DNA TGTGCCAGCAGCCCGGACAGGGCCTACAATCAGCCCCAGCATTTT. Drawing the rest from reference TRBV7-2 and TRBJ1-5, the complete variable domain is GAGVSQSPSNKVTEKGKDVELRCDPISGHTALYWYRQSLGQGLEFLIYFQGNSAPDKSGLPSDRFSAERTGGSVSTLTIQRTQQEDSAVYLCASSPDRAYNQPQHFGDGTRLSIL.

This clone was detected only a few times. The gene calls are TRBV5-1 and TRBJ1-5; 7 positions match TRBD1. CDR1 and CDR2 from the germline V gene are SGHRS and YFSETQ. J gave up 0 bases and V 7 bases, and 4 bases lay outside the gene matches. The CDR3 has 14 residues. CDR3: CASSTGDSNQPQHF. The CDR3 nucleotides are TGCGCCAGCTCCACAGGGGATAGCAATCAGCCCCAGCATTTT.

This sequence joins TRBV3-1 (or the pseudogene TRBV3-2) and TRBJ2-3; possible D gene TRBD2, 7 bases. V was trimmed by 0 bases and J by 1 base, leaving 20 bases between them. This CDR3 is 19 amino acids long. Germline V gives CDR1 LGHDT, CDR2 YNNKEL (reference sequence). This CDR3 reads CASSQDMGGGPWGTDTQYF. As DNA, the CDR3 is TGTGCCAGCAGCCAAGATATGGGGGGGGGCCCGTGGGGCACAGATACGCAGTATTTT.

This clone was counted between two and nine times. V gene TRBV28 combines with J gene TRBJ1-4; weak D call: TRBD1 (5 bases). CDR1 is MDHEN, CDR2 SYDVKM, per germline. Trimming removed 3 bases from V and 10 bases from J, with 24 bases in between. The CDR3 sequence is 17 residues long. The CDR3 loop is CASSLPFRARSGGKLFF. Written as DNA, the CDR3 is TGTGCCAGCAGTTTGCCCTTCAGGGCCCGGTCGGGCGGAAAACTGTTTTTT. Based on the CDR3 plus reference TRBV28 and TRBJ1-4, the full variable domain is DVKVTQSSRYLVKRTGEKVFLECVQDMDHENMFWYRQDPGLGLRLIYFSYDVKMKEKGDIPEGYSVSREKKERFSLILESASTNQTSMYLCASSLPFRARSGGKLFFGSGTQLSVL.

V gene TRBV2 combines with J gene TRBJ2-5; 10 nucleotides align to TRBD1. The ends lost 11 bases at V and 4 bases at J; junction bases unmatched: 1. Germline CDR1 and CDR2: SNHLY and FYNNEI. The CDR3 contains 11 residues. The CDR3 DNA reads TGTGCCCGGACAGGGGGAGAGACCCAGTACTTC. It is translated as CARTGGETQYF.

V is TRBV29-1 and J is TRBJ2-3, with 7 positions matching TRBD2. The CDR3 runs to 14 residues. J was trimmed by 0 bases and V by 6 bases; bases with no gene match: 6. Germline CDR1 SQVTM, CDR2 ANQGSEA. CDR3 bases: TGCAGCGTCGGGGAGCGGGGAAGCACAGATACGCAGTATTTT. Encoded protein: CSVGERGSTDTQYF.

This clone was seen a handful of times. The chain carries TRBV19 and TRBJ2-3, with 9 bases identical to TRBD1. This CDR3 has 15 residues. Germline CDR1 reads LNHDA; CDR2 reads SQIVND (reference sequence). Trimming at V came to 9 bases and at J to 4 bases, leaving 11 bases not matched to a gene. Here the CDR3 DNA reads TGTGCCAGCTCCTCGGACAGGGGTTCGTCAGATACGCAGTATTTT. It encodes CASSSDRGSSDTQYF.

Note on this clone: Other nucleotide sequences from this sample produce the same CDR3. The CDR3: CASSLAGQGAYEQYF. In nucleotides, the CDR3 is TGTGCCAGCAGCTTAGCGGGACAGGGGGCTTACGAGCAGTACTTC. The V gene is TRBV7-6, the J gene TRBJ2-7; 12 bases match TRBD1. Per germline, CDR1 SGHVS and CDR2 FNYEAQ. Unmatched junction bases numbered 1, after V lost 0 bases and J lost 4 bases. The CDR3 consists of 15 residues.

The rearrangement joins TRBV14 to TRBJ2-5; D not resolved. Germline V gene sequence: CDR1 SGHDN, CDR2 FVKESK. The V end lost 4 bases, the J end lost 2 bases, and 17 bases lay between the germline ends. CDR3 length: 16 residues. DNA of the CDR3: TGTGCCAGCAGCCCTTTACGCACGACACCTCAAGAGACCCAGTACTTC. Translated: CASSPLRTTPQETQYF.

In nucleotides, the CDR3 is TGTGCCAGCTCAGCCGACAGCATGAACACTGAAGCTTTCTTT. Its translation is CASSADSMNTEAFF. This chain uses TRBV6-5 with TRBJ1-1; D may be TRBD1 (5 bases). The CDR3 contains 14 residues. Per germline, CDR1 MNHEY and CDR2 SVGAGI. Trimming left V 8 bases short and J 0 bases short, with 13 bases between.

This clone was seen a single time. The V gene is TRBV27, the J gene TRBJ2-2; tentatively, D is TRBD2 (5 bases). The CDR3 has 18 amino acids. The V end was cut by 2 bases, the J end by 3 bases, with 19 bases between. Germline V lookup: CDR1 MNHEY, CDR2 SMNVEV (reference sequence). The CDR3 bases are TGTGCCAGCAGTTTAGTGGTTGAGGGCGTTGGTGACACCGGGGAGCTGTTTTTT. Translation gives CASSLVVEGVGDTGELFF.

The V and J genes are TRBV10-3 and TRBJ2-7; TRBD1 matches 8 bases. Per germline, CDR1 ENHRY and CDR2 SYGVKD. Losses at the gene ends were 4 bases for V and 0 bases for J; bases not matched to a gene: 26. The CDR3 extends over 22 amino acids. The CDR3 sequence: CAISARHQTRDRWARGSYEQYF. The CDR3 DNA sequence: TGTGCCATCAGTGCCCGACACCAGACCCGGGACAGGTGGGCTCGGGGCTCCTACGAGCAGTACTTC.

The chain recombines TRBV29-1 with TRBJ1-1; possibly TRBD1 for D (5 bases). V was clipped by 6 bases and J by 3 bases, with 11 bases between them. The CDR3 totals 12 residues. In germline, CDR1 is SQVTM, CDR2 ANQGSEA. CDR3 nucleotides: TGCAGCGTCGGCGGGGGGGACACTGAAGCTTTCTTT. Its translation: CSVGGGDTEAFF.

The gene calls are TRBV11-2 and TRBJ2-3, with D possibly being TRBD2 (6 bases). Trimming left V 5 bases short and J 7 bases short, with 19 bases between. The CDR3 spans 15 residues. Germline V gene sequence: CDR1 SGHAT, CDR2 FQNNGV. The CDR3 sequence: CASSPFRGKGNTQYF. DNA of the CDR3: TGTGCCAGCAGCCCCTTCCGGGGGAAAGGGAATACGCAGTATTTT.

The chain joins TRBV3-1 (or the pseudogene TRBV3-2) to TRBJ2-3, with a tentative D call TRBD1 (5 bases). The CDR3 extends over 15 amino acids. V lost 1 base and J lost 1, with 9 bases in between. CDR1 is LGHDT, CDR2 YNNKEL, per germline (reference sequence). CDR3 DNA: TGTGCCAGCAGCCAAGGTCTAGGGGGCACAGATACGCAGTATTTT. It codes for CASSQGLGGTDTQYF.

V gene TRBV6-5 combines with J gene TRBJ1-1; TRBD1 agrees at 11 bases. J gave up 13 bases and V 6 bases, and 7 bases lay outside the gene matches. The CDR3 runs 12 residues. Germline V gene sequence: CDR1 MNHEY, CDR2 SVGAGI. CDR3 protein: CASRIPGTGGFF. The CDR3 DNA follows: TGTGCCAGCAGGATTCCCGGGACAGGGGGTTTCTTT.

The chain is built from TRBV5-5 and TRBJ2-5, with 7 bases lining up with TRBD1. V lost 4 bases and J lost 1; bases outside the gene matches: 4. Germline values: CDR1 SGHKS, CDR2 YYEKEE (reference sequence). This CDR3 is built from 14 residues. CDR3 DNA sequence: TGTGCCAGCAGCCCGACAGGGCTCCAAGAGACCCAGTACTTC. It encodes CASSPTGLQETQYF.

For this clone: The same CDR3 can be traced to other DNA sequences in this sample. V is TRBV5-1 and J is TRBJ1-2; 11 bases are shared with TRBD1. The CDR3 spans 14 residues. V was pared by 4 bases and J by 4 bases, with 3 bases of the junction left unmatched. Germline lookup yields CDR1 SGHRS and CDR2 YFSETQ. The CDR3 loop is CASSPGQGAYGYTF. CDR3 sequence (DNA): TGCGCCAGCAGCCCTGGACAGGGGGCCTATGGCTACACCTTC. Filled out from reference TRBV5-1 and TRBJ1-2, the complete variable domain reads KAGVTQTPRYLIKTRGQQVTLSCSPISGHRSVSWYQQTPGQGLQFLFEYFSETQRNKGNFPGRFSGRQFSNSRSEMNVSTLELGDSALYLCASSPGQGAYGYTFGSGTRLTVV.

V and J are TRBV5-1 and TRBJ2-1; maybe TRBD1 (5 bases). Germline CDR1 is SGHRS and CDR2 is YFSETQ. V lost 0 bases, J lost 3 bases, and 10 bases lay in between. The length of the CDR3 is 15 residues. This CDR3 is CASSLGLTGYNEQFF. The CDR3 DNA is TGCGCCAGCAGCTTGGGACTCACAGGCTACAATGAGCAGTTCTTC.

This clone was seen once. The genes are TRBV28 and TRBJ1-4, with 8 bases lining up with TRBD1. The length of the CDR3 is 19 residues. V was pared by 6 bases and J by 3 bases, with 18 bases of the junction left unmatched. Germline V gene sequence: CDR1 MDHEN, CDR2 SYDVKM. In DNA form, the CDR3 reads TGTGCCAGCAGGGCGAGACAGGGGAAAAAGCTTTGGGCTAATGAAAAACTGTTTTTT. The encoded protein is CASRARQGKKLWANEKLFF.

This clone was picked up a small number of times. V is TRBV11-1 and J is TRBJ1-2; the match to TRBD1 covers 7 bases. The CDR3 has 14 residues. The trim removed 5 bases at V and 7 bases at J, leaving 10 bases unmatched. Germline CDR1 reads SGHAT; CDR2 reads FQDESV (reference sequence). In DNA, the CDR3 is TGTGCCAGCAGCCTTGCACAGGGGTTAAGTGGCTACACCTTC. Translation: CASSLAQGLSGYTF.

The V gene is TRBV19, the J gene TRBJ1-5; 7 positions agree with TRBD1. V gave up 5 bases and J gave up 4 bases; unmatched junction bases: 14. Germline loops: CDR1 LNHDA, CDR2 SQIVND (reference sequence). The CDR3 runs to 17 residues. The CDR3 coding sequence is TGTGCCAGTAGTCGGGACAGTCTTTTACGGGCGAATCAGCCCCAGCATTTT. Amino acid sequence: CASSRDSLLRANQPQHF.

The chain employs TRBV6-5 and TRBJ1-1; D is uncertain. The V gene's germline CDR1 is MNHEY and CDR2 SVGAGI. CDR3 length equals 14 residues. Trimming cost V 2 bases and J 5 bases, with 12 bases left between them. The CDR3 reads CASSYDGPGTEAFF. The CDR3 region has the DNA TGTGCCAGCAGTTACGACGGGCCGGGAACTGAAGCTTTCTTT.

This rearrangement joins TRBV11-2 to TRBJ2-2, with TRBD1 matching 10 bases. J gave up 5 bases and V 5 bases, and 5 bases lay outside the gene matches. Germline CDR1 is SGHAT and CDR2 is FQNNGV. The CDR3 sequence is 15 residues long. The CDR3 DNA follows: TGTGCCAGCAGCACCGGACAGGGGGGGACCGGGGAGCTGTTTTTT. This encodes CASSTGQGGTGELFF. Using reference TRBV11-2 and TRBJ2-2 for the parts outside the CDR3, the full variable domain is EAGVAQSPRYKIIEKRQSVAFWCNPISGHATLYWYQQILGQGPKLLIQFQNNGVVDDSQLPKDRFSAERLKGVDSTLKIQPAKLEDSAVYLCASSTGQGGTGELFFGEGSRLTVL.

The chain has TRBV2 and TRBJ1-1; D gene unclear. The V end was cut by 0 bases, the J end by 4 bases, with 12 bases between. Germline CDR1 SNHLY, CDR2 FYNNEI. CDR3 size: 15 residues. The CDR3 sequence: CASSEARAISTEAFF. The CDR3, as DNA: TGTGCCAGCAGTGAAGCGCGGGCAATAAGCACTGAAGCTTTCTTT.

The gene calls are TRBV6-5 and TRBJ2-5, with 11 bases lining up with TRBD2. The germline gives CDR1 MNHEY, CDR2 SVGAGI. With V trimmed by 5 bases and J by 4 bases, 6 bases remained unmatched. This CDR3 spans 15 amino acids. CDR3 region: CASSRLAGKGETQYF. DNA for the CDR3: TGTGCCAGCAGTCGACTAGCGGGGAAGGGAGAGACCCAGTACTTC.

The chain recombines TRBV2 with TRBJ1-3; D unresolved. The CDR3 runs 14 residues. Germline lookup yields CDR1 SNHLY and CDR2 FYNNEI. With 1 base removed from V and 0 bases from J, the gap between germline ends came to 4 bases. The CDR3 reads CASSEVGSGNTIYF. The CDR3 coding sequence is TGTGCCAGCAGTGAAGTCGGCTCTGGAAACACCATATATTTT.